This T cell receptor beta chain was sequenced for a study of OX40 agonist ivuxolimab in advanced cancers. Study overall: Eligibility admitted prior anti-PD-1, anti-PD-L1 or anti-CTLA-4 therapy; about 40% had some.

Profiling relied on immunoSEQ multiplex PCR, and the TCRdb table lists in-frame clones only, not all of them. The data show more than 95,000 clones, with 90% to 95% seen just once and roughly 0.31% held by the top ten. Patients were excluded for autoimmune disease history or systemic immunosuppression. Trimming took off 5 bases at V and 3 bases at J, with 8 bases between the two ends. CDR1 and CDR2 from the germline V gene are SGHAT and FQNNGV. This CDR3 comprises 12 residues. General study findings and limits: Among patients with partial responses at 0.1-3.0 mg/kg, clonal expansion was among the lowest. Average numbers of expanded clones were greater in CD8+ T cells than in CD4+.

Worth noting for this clone: Its antigen is not identified.

The clonotype originates from an adult with an advanced solid tumor such as melanoma, head and neck, liver or kidney cancer. The specimen comprised CD4+ or CD8+ T cells sorted from blood, sampled in a trial of the OX40 agonist ivuxolimab. The chain has TRBV11-2 and TRBJ2-7, with D unclear. In nucleotides, the CDR3 is TGTGCCAGCAGCCCTTGGGGCTACGAGCAGTACTTC. This encodes CASSPWGYEQYF.